The rows below give T cell receptor beta chains drawn from one sample of a study of T cells after yellow fever vaccination. TCRdb re-derived calls from the 5' RACE reads in MiXCR, one entry per CDR3 protein. In the table there are some 560,000 distinct CDR3 sequences, around a sixth of which are singletons. The sample in question was PBMCs, obtained 5 days after the first yellow fever vaccination. The source of these receptors is a man younger than 35 who received the YFV17D yellow fever vaccine. CDR3s include the opening cysteine and the closing phenylalanine or tryptophan. D genes are given only for firm matches. The size of a clone is reported for some rows only, either as once, few or many, or as a class for expanded clones.

v_gene	abundance	j_gene	d_gene	len	CDR3aa	CDR3nt
TRBV12-3/TRBV12-4	many	TRBJ1-1	.	13	CASRSGTNTEAFF	TGTGCCAGCAGGAGTGGGACGAACACTGAAGCTTTCTTT
TRBV7-2	few	TRBJ1-3	.	12	CASSRQRNTIYF	TGTGCCAGCAGTCGACAGCGAAACACCATATATTTT
TRBV16	.	TRBJ2-6	.	15	CASSQIGTGANVLTF	TGTGCCAGCAGCCAAATAGGCACTGGGGCCAACGTCCTGACTTTC
TRBV10-3	few	TRBJ2-4	.	12	CATARGENIQYF	TGTGCCACCGCTAGGGGGGAAAACATTCAGTACTTC
TRBV19	.	TRBJ2-2	.	16	CASSIEDGTNTGELFF	TGTGCCAGTAGTATAGAGGACGGGACCAACACCGGGGAGCTGTTTTTT
TRBV9	.	TRBJ1-1	.	12	CASSVGVGEAFF	TGTGCCAGCAGCGTAGGAGTCGGTGAAGCTTTCTTT
TRBV11-1	few	TRBJ1-4	.	18	CASSLSGTSFSSTEKLFF	TGTGCCAGCAGCTTATCGGGGACATCATTTTCTTCGACTGAAAAACTGTTTTTT
TRBV4-3	few	TRBJ2-7	.	15	CASSQDRQGNYEQYF	TGCGCCAGCAGCCAAGATCGGCAGGGTAACTACGAGCAGTACTTC
TRBV20-1	.	TRBJ2-4	.	16	CSARDGTAQAKNIQYF	TGCAGTGCTAGAGATGGGACGGCCCAAGCCAAAAACATTCAGTACTTC
TRBV7-2	.	TRBJ2-3	.	13	CASMGGGGDTQYF	TGTGCCAGCATGGGGGGGGGCGGAGATACGCAGTATTTT
TRBV29-1	few	TRBJ2-7	TRBD2	13	CSVIRPGGGEQYF	TGCAGCGTTATCCGTCCTGGGGGGGGCGAGCAGTACTTC
TRBV4-1	few	TRBJ2-3	.	15	CASSQVGVAADTQYF	TGCGCCAGCAGCCAGGTCGGGGTTGCGGCAGATACGCAGTATTTT
TRBV7-2	few	TRBJ1-1	TRBD1	14	CASSLPRGPTEAFF	TGTGCCAGCAGCCTACCCAGGGGGCCCACTGAAGCTTTCTTT
TRBV7-2	.	TRBJ1-5	TRBD1	13	CASNDRAPQPQHF	TGTGCCAGCAACGACAGGGCCCCTCAGCCCCAGCATTTT
TRBV12-3/TRBV12-4	few	TRBJ2-3	TRBD2	17	CASSFRASGGLTDTQYF	TGTGCCAGCAGTTTTAGGGCTAGCGGGGGTCTTACAGATACGCAGTATTTT
TRBV7-2	.	TRBJ2-5	.	14	CASSLSGGSETQYF	TGTGCCAGCAGCTTAAGTGGGGGCTCAGAGACCCAGTACTTC
TRBV7-2	few	TRBJ2-3	.	16	CASSPQPGISTDTQYF	TGTGCCAGCAGCCCCCAACCGGGAATAAGCACAGATACGCAGTATTTT
TRBV5-1	.	TRBJ2-5	.	14	CANIDLGAQETQYF	TGCGCCAACATCGACTTGGGGGCCCAAGAGACCCAGTACTTC
TRBV7-9	many	TRBJ1-1	.	14	CASSPRRVNTEAFF	TGTGCCAGCAGCCCCCGGCGGGTGAACACTGAAGCTTTCTTT
TRBV12-5	.	TRBJ2-3	TRBD2	17	CASGLGSGGPSADTQYF	TGTGCTAGTGGTTTAGGTAGCGGGGGGCCAAGCGCAGATACGCAGTATTTT
TRBV29-1	few	TRBJ2-3	.	14	CSVDRGLGTDTQYF	TGCAGCGTTGACCGGGGGCTGGGCACAGATACGCAGTATTTT
TRBV25-1	few	TRBJ1-4	.	17	CASSDLGPREANEKLFF	TGTGCCAGCAGTGACCTGGGACCCCGTGAGGCTAATGAAAAACTGTTTTTT
TRBV12-3/TRBV12-4	many	TRBJ1-1	.	14	CATNPGGLNTEAFF	TGTGCCACCAATCCCGGGGGGTTGAACACTGAAGCTTTCTTT
TRBV7-2	.	TRBJ2-1	TRBD2	14	CASSLGTSSNEQFF	TGTGCCAGCAGCTTAGGGACTAGTTCCAATGAGCAGTTCTTC
TRBV6-2/TRBV6-3	many	TRBJ2-5	.	14	CASSEDGPQETQYF	TGTGCCAGCAGCGAGGACGGGCCCCAAGAGACCCAGTACTTC
TRBV6-1	.	TRBJ2-3	TRBD2	15	CASSGARAGADTQYF	TGTGCCAGCAGTGGAGCACGAGCGGGGGCAGATACGCAGTATTTT
TRBV4-2	many	TRBJ2-1	.	15	CASSLLEHSYNEQFF	TGTGCCAGCAGCCTTTTGGAACACTCCTACAATGAGCAGTTCTTC
TRBV5-5	few	TRBJ1-4	.	16	CASSLDTGSTNEKLFF	TGTGCCAGCAGCTTAGATACAGGGTCAACTAATGAAAAACTGTTTTTT
TRBV4-3	few	TRBJ1-5	.	14	CASSQGRGDQPQHF	TGCGCCAGCAGCCAAGGCAGGGGAGATCAGCCCCAGCATTTT
TRBV7-3	few	TRBJ1-1	.	16	CASSSTGLEGNTEAFF	TGTGCCAGCAGCTCCACGGGGCTCGAGGGAAACACTGAAGCTTTCTTT
TRBV6-5	few	TRBJ2-5	.	11	CASSYGGDQYF	TGTGCCAGCAGTTACGGGGGCGACCAGTACTTC
TRBV20-1	few	TRBJ1-1	TRBD1	14	CSARAGQGNTEAFF	TGCAGTGCTAGAGCGGGACAGGGGAACACTGAAGCTTTCTTT
TRBV5-1	many	TRBJ2-2	.	15	CASRPRTDLTGELFF	TGCGCCAGCAGACCCAGGACGGACCTCACCGGGGAGCTGTTTTTT
TRBV5-1	few	TRBJ1-6	TRBD1	18	CASSLEGRGTAFHSPLHF	TGCGCCAGCAGCTTGGAAGGCAGGGGGACGGCATTTCATTCACCCCTCCACTTT
TRBV4-3	few	TRBJ1-1	.	16	CASSQAAHAGNTEAFF	TGCGCCAGCAGCCAAGCGGCCCACGCGGGGAACACTGAAGCTTTCTTT
TRBV9	.	TRBJ2-1	.	16	CASSVDGESSYNGQFF	TGTGCCAGCAGCGTAGATGGCGAGAGCTCCTACAATGGGCAGTTCTTC
TRBV3-1	few	TRBJ2-1	.	13	CASSRVVANEQFF	TGTGCCAGCAGCCGGGTGGTGGCCAATGAGCAGTTCTTC
TRBV5-1	few	TRBJ2-5	TRBD1	15	CASSSIGTDQETQYF	TGCGCCAGCAGCTCTATCGGGACAGACCAAGAGACCCAGTACTTC
TRBV10-3	few	TRBJ1-1	TRBD1	14	CASDDRAMNTEAFF	TGTGCCAGCGATGACAGGGCCATGAACACTGAAGCTTTCTTT
TRBV6-1	.	TRBJ1-1	TRBD1	13	CASSRDSWAEAFF	TGTGCCAGCAGTAGGGACAGCTGGGCTGAAGCTTTCTTT
TRBV4-2	.	TRBJ2-1	TRBD2	15	CASSQGTSGSNEQFF	TGTGCCAGCAGCCAAGGGACTAGCGGGTCAAATGAGCAGTTCTTC
TRBV10-3	few	TRBJ2-2	TRBD2	17	CAISEKKGLANTGELFF	TGTGCCATCAGTGAAAAAAAGGGACTAGCGAACACCGGGGAGCTGTTTTTT
TRBV12-3/TRBV12-4	many	TRBJ1-5	.	15	CASKDVLRSNQPQHF	TGTGCCAGCAAAGACGTTCTACGAAGCAATCAGCCCCAGCATTTT
TRBV3-1	.	TRBJ1-5	TRBD1	15	CASSQGSRGNQPQHF	TGTGCCAGCAGCCAAGGCTCCAGGGGGAATCAGCCCCAGCATTTT
TRBV29-1	few	TRBJ2-3	TRBD2	16	CSGTGVAGASADTQYF	TGCAGCGGCACGGGGGTAGCGGGGGCCTCCGCAGATACGCAGTATTTT
TRBV5-6	.	TRBJ2-7	.	13	CASSLVQSQEQYF	TGTGCCAGCAGCTTGGTCCAGAGCCAGGAGCAGTACTTC
TRBV7-2	.	TRBJ2-1	TRBD2	17	CASSLASGGVGYNEQFF	TGTGCCAGCAGCTTAGCTAGCGGGGGAGTAGGCTACAATGAGCAGTTCTTC
TRBV5-1	.	TRBJ2-3	TRBD1	14	CASAGQGGSDTQYF	TGCGCCAGCGCGGGACAGGGCGGTTCAGATACGCAGTATTTT
TRBV7-3	.	TRBJ2-7	TRBD1	17	CASSLKVRRGLFFEQYF	TGTGCCAGCAGCTTAAAGGTCCGCAGGGGGCTTTTCTTTGAGCAGTACTTC
TRBV5-6	few	TRBJ1-2	.	15	CASSPTTDTYYGYTF	TGTGCCAGCAGCCCTACTACGGACACATACTATGGCTACACCTTC